Presented here are 14 T cell receptor beta chains from one specimen sequenced in a study of blood T cell repertoires in COVID-19. Profiling relied on immunoSEQ multiplex PCR, and the TCRdb table lists in-frame clones only, not all of them. Of 90,000 to 110,000 clones detected, 70% to 90% appear once; the ten largest clones hold about 18%. Sample: peripheral blood. The receptors were sampled from a woman in her fifties or sixties with acute or convalescent COVID-19.

The chain uses TRBV30 and TRBJ2-3, with 16 bases fitting TRBD2. This CDR3 has 17 residues. The trim removed 2 bases at V and 5 bases at J, leaving 7 bases unmatched. Germline CDR1 reads GTSNPN; CDR2 reads SVGIG (reference sequence). CDR3 nucleotides: TGTGCCTGGAGTCTGGGACTAGCGGGAGGGCCTGGAGATACGCAGTATTTT. Protein: CAWSLGLAGGPGDTQYF.

The chain links TRBV7-2 to TRBJ2-5, with 8 nucleotides matching TRBD1. V gave up 3 bases and J gave up 5 bases; unmatched junction bases: 17. CDR3 length equals 18 residues. From germline, CDR1 is SGHTA and CDR2 FQGNSA. CDR3 bases: TGTGCCAGCAGCTTTTCAACCTTTTCAGGGGGCCGGGGTGAGACCCAGTACTTC. This codes for CASSFSTFSGGRGETQYF. Using reference TRBV7-2 and TRBJ2-5 for the parts outside the CDR3, the full variable domain is GAGVSQSPSNKVTEKGKDVELRCDPISGHTALYWYRQSLGQGLEFLIYFQGNSAPDKSGLPSDRFSAERTGGSVSTLTIQRTQQEDSAVYLCASSFSTFSGGRGETQYFGPGTRLLVL.

The table lists this clone with many counts. This sequence joins TRBV4-1 and TRBJ1-5; tentatively, D is TRBD1 (5 bases). This CDR3 comprises 15 residues. The V end lost 5 bases, the J end lost 2 bases, and 13 bases lay between the germline ends. CDR1 is MGHRA and CDR2 is YSYEKL in the germline V gene. The CDR3 spells CASSSQGWGNQPQHF. The CDR3 nucleotides read TGCGCCAGCAGCTCTCAGGGATGGGGCAATCAGCCCCAGCATTTT.

The chain recombines TRBV2 with TRBJ1-6, with D possibly being TRBD1 (5 bases). Germline CDR1 and CDR2: SNHLY and FYNNEI. The CDR3 covers 16 residues. V shed 6 bases and J shed 13 bases, with 25 bases lying between them. In nucleotides, the CDR3 is TGTGCCAGCAGCCAACTAACCGGGGGGAGAGTTCCTCCCCTCCACTTT. Translated: CASSQLTGGRVPPLHF.

The sample holds one count of this clone. The J gene is TRBJ2-1, the V gene TRBV6-1, with 12 bases matching TRBD2. Germline CDR1 reads MNHNS; CDR2 reads SASEGT. This CDR3 region has 19 residues. V was pared by 4 bases and J by 0 bases, with 10 bases of the junction left unmatched. The CDR3 region has the DNA TGTGCCAGCAGTGGCGGGACTAGCGGGTTTTCGAGCTCCTACAATGAGCAGTTCTTC. This gives the protein CASSGGTSGFSSSYNEQFF.

The J gene is TRBJ1-4, the V gene TRBV2, with D possibly being TRBD1 (5 bases). Trimming took 4 bases from V and 8 from J, leaving 14 bases between them. The length of the CDR3 is 14 residues. Per the germline V gene, CDR1 is SNHLY and CDR2 is FYNNEI. CDR3 region: CASSADRTGEKLFF. CDR3 DNA: TGTGCCAGCAGTGCCGACAGAACGGGCGAAAAACTGTTTTTT. Full variable domain (remainder filled in from reference TRBV2 and TRBJ1-4): EPEVTQTPSHQVTQMGQEVILRCVPISNHLYFYWYRQILGQKVEFLVSFYNNEISEKSEIFDDQFSVERPDGSNFTLKIRSTKLEDSAMYFCASSADRTGEKLFFGSGTQLSVL.

The CDR3 DNA sequence: TGTGCCACCTCACTCGACAGAACCTACGAGCAGTACTTC. The encoded protein is CATSLDRTYEQYF. J is TRBJ2-7 and V is TRBV15; a weak D match, TRBD1 (5 bases). This CDR3 is 13 amino acids long. The V and J ends lost 8 bases and 2 bases respectively, with 13 bases between them. In germline, CDR1 is LNHNV, CDR2 YYDKDF (reference sequence).

This chain connects TRBV2 to TRBJ1-6; possibly TRBD1 for D (6 bases). Germline CDR1 reads SNHLY; CDR2 reads FYNNEI. Between the trimmed V and J ends, which lost 8 bases and 4 bases, there was a span of 18 bases. The CDR3 has 16 amino acids. This CDR3 reads CASGDYRDGYNSPLHF. CDR3 bases: TGTGCCAGCGGGGACTACAGGGATGGGTATAATTCACCCCTCCACTTT.

J is TRBJ2-7 and V is TRBV29-1; 9 nucleotides agree with TRBD2. The germline V gene has CDR1 SQVTM and CDR2 ANQGSEA. The length of the CDR3 is 14 residues. Trimming cost V 2 bases and J 4 bases; bases outside gene matches: 6. Here the CDR3 DNA reads TGCAGCGTTGAATTTAGTAGCGGGAGTTACGAGCAGTACTTC. Translation: CSVEFSSGSYEQYF.

The V and J genes are TRBV11-2 and TRBJ2-1; TRBD1 agrees at 8 bases. The length of the CDR3 is 17 residues. The germline CDR1 and CDR2 sequences are SGHAT and FQNNGV. The V segment lost 5 bases and the J segment 5 bases; nucleotides outside the gene matches: 14. The CDR3: CASSPEPAGGIDNEQFF. DNA for the CDR3: TGTGCCAGCAGCCCCGAGCCCGCAGGGGGCATCGACAATGAGCAGTTCTTC.

The chain recombines TRBV2 with TRBJ2-1; 8 bases align to TRBD2. V lost 3 bases, J lost 4 bases, and 5 bases stayed unmatched. Germline-derived CDR1 and CDR2 are SNHLY and FYNNEI. This CDR3 contains 15 residues. The CDR3, as DNA: TGTGCCAGCAGTGAGGGACTAGTAGGGTACAATGAGCAGTTCTTC. Translating gives CASSEGLVGYNEQFF.

The chain joins TRBV6-2 or TRBV6-3 to TRBJ2-7; 7 nucleotides align to TRBD2. The germline CDR1 and CDR2 sequences are MNHEY and SVGEGT. The trim removed 4 bases at V and 4 bases at J, leaving 1 base unmatched. The CDR3 length is 12 residues. The CDR3: CASSFGGYEQYF. The CDR3 nucleotides are TGTGCCAGCAGTTTCGGGGGGTACGAGCAGTACTTC.

This chain uses TRBV15 with TRBJ1-5; maybe TRBD1 (6 bases). V lost 0 bases and J lost 11, with 20 bases in between. The CDR3 spans 16 residues. The germline V gene encodes CDR1 LNHNV and CDR2 YYDKDF (reference sequence). CDR3 protein: CATSRDRGALGLTQHF. The CDR3 DNA reads TGTGCCACCAGCAGAGATCGGGGGGCCTTGGGGTTGACCCAGCATTTT.

This chain links TRBV5-6 with TRBJ2-1, with 9 bases matching TRBD1. Germline V CDR1 and CDR2: SGHDT, YYEEEE. V lost 4 bases to trimming and J lost 1 base; unmatched junction nucleotides: 6. This CDR3 has 16 residues. This CDR3 is CASSQPDRGSYNEQFF. The CDR3 coding sequence is TGTGCCAGCAGCCAGCCGGACAGGGGATCCTACAATGAGCAGTTCTTC.